This TCR beta chain was sequenced during a study of metastatic and nonmetastatic thyroid tumors. Whole-study context: Both malignant and benign thyroid patients supplied peripheral blood and tumor or nodule tissue samples, across which the repertoires of these patients were then compared.

TCRdb re-analyzed the PCR reads through MiXCR. This table has more than 40,000 clones, roughly 15% appearing once. Remarks on this clone: Its target is not known.

Whole-study findings and limits: Malignant tumors reportedly showed significantly higher TCR beta diversity than benign nodules in both blood and tumor.

The germline V gene encodes CDR1 SGHVS and CDR2 FQNEAQ. This CDR3 has 14 residues. V was cut by 4 bases and J by 4 bases, with 13 bases left in between. Among the patients, none had received any treatment before thyroid surgery. This chain uses TRBV7-8 with TRBJ1-1; D uncertain. The TCR was taken from a female donor with papillary thyroid cancer or a benign thyroid nodule (not recorded which). Some clones in this sample may be carry-over from other donors' samples. The sequencing input was blood. CDR3 bases: TGTGCCAGCAGCTCGGTCGCCCGGGGCACTGAAGCTTTCTTT. It encodes CASSSVARGTEAFF. The whole variable domain, remainder taken from reference TRBV7-8 and TRBJ1-1, is GAGVSQSPRYKVAKRGQDVALRCDPISGHVSLFWYQQALGQGPEFLTYFQNEAQLDKSGLPSDRFFAERPEGSVSTLKIQRTQQEDSAVYLCASSSVARGTEAFFGQGTRLTVV.